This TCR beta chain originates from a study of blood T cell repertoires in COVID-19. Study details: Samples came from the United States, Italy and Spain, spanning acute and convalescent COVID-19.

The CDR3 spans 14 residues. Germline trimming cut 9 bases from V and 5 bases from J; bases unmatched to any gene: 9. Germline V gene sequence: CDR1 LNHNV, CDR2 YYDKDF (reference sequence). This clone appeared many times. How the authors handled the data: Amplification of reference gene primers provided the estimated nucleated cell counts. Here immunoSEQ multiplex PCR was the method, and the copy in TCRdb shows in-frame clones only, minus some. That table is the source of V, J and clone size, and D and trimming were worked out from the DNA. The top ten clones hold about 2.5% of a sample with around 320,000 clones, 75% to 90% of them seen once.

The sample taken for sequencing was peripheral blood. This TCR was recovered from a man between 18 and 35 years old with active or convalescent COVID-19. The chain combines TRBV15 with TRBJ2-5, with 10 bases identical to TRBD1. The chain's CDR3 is CATGKTGGLETQYF. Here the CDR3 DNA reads TGTGCCACGGGGAAGACAGGGGGCTTGGAGACCCAGTACTTC.